Listed here are 27 T cell receptor beta chains from one sample, sequenced in a study of T cell clonality in common variable immunodeficiency. The assay was immunoSEQ multiplex PCR, and TCRdb's table has in-frame clones only and misses some. The counts give around 34,000 clones, none of them seen only once; roughly 3% is held by the top ten. Sequencing was done on a sample of peripheral blood mononuclear cells. The source is a person aged 18 to 75 in good health.

This clone was picked up many times. The read comes to an end 3 residues before the CDR3 does, leaving the germline J gene to fill in the end. V usage is TRBV20-1 and J usage is TRBJ2-3; TRBD2 matches at 13 bases. Trimming took 3 bases from V and 2 from J; bases not matched to a gene: 2. The length of the CDR3 is 15 residues. CDR1 and CDR2 from the germline V gene are DFQATT and SNEGSKA (reference sequence). The CDR3 bases that were read are TGCAGTGCTAGTGGGACTAGCGGGGTCACAGATACG. Translated, it gives CSASGTSGVTDT. The full CDR3 sequence reads CSASGTSGVTDTQYF.

This clone came up many times. The read gets to within 3 residues of the CDR3 end, and the germline J gene fills in the rest. This sequence joins TRBV11-2 and TRBJ1-6; 9 bases agree with TRBD1. Germline V gene lookup returns CDR1 SGHAT and CDR2 FQNNGV. With V trimmed by 2 bases and J by 8 bases, 1 base remained unmatched. The CDR3 extends over 14 amino acids. CDR3 sequence reads: CASSLRQGDSPLHF. The covered CDR3 bases are TGTGCCAGCAGCTTAAGACAGGGGGATTCACCC.

A note on this clone: The CDR3 end falls 3 residues outside the read, so it is completed with the germline J gene. This chain joins TRBV27 and TRBJ2-7; a weak D match, TRBD1 (5 bases). Deletions cut 0 bases from V and 5 bases from J, with 14 bases between. The V gene's germline CDR1 is MNHEY and CDR2 SMNVEV (reference sequence). The CDR3 has 15 residues. The sequenced CDR3 bases are TGTGCCAGCAGTTTATCGGGGCAGCCTCGCGACGAG. Translation: CASSLSGQPRDE. The CDR3 in full is CASSLSGQPRDEQYF.

This clone was seen at least ten times. The read terminates 3 residues ahead of where the CDR3 ends, so the germline J gene completes it. The rearrangement uses TRBV30 and TRBJ1-2; D not certain. The CDR3 loop spans 12 amino acids. Germline loops: CDR1 GTSNPN, CDR2 SVGIG (reference sequence). Trimming cost V 2 bases and J 5 bases, with 9 bases left between them. Here the CDR3 reads CAWSPRGYGYTF. CDR3 DNA, as far as it was read: TGTGCCTGGAGTCCGCGGGGATATGGC.

This clone was counted at least ten times. This CDR3 is CASTRQGRVTEAFF. CDR3 DNA (partial): TGTGCCAGCACCAGACAGGGGCGAGTCACTGAA. This sequence joins TRBV6-4 and TRBJ1-1; 8 bases fit TRBD1. The read is 3 residues too short to cover the CDR3 end, so that end is filled in from the germline J gene. The CDR3 loop spans 14 amino acids. Germline trimming cut 7 bases from V and 4 bases from J; bases unmatched to any gene: 8. CDR1 MRHNA and CDR2 SNTAGT come from the germline V gene.

At least ten counts were recorded for this clone. The read is 3 residues too short to cover the CDR3 end, so that end is filled in from the germline J gene. V and J are TRBV20-1 and TRBJ1-4; 9 nucleotides align to TRBD1. After removal of 5 bases from V and 8 bases from J, the junction contained 9 bases not matched to a gene. This CDR3 contains 14 residues. Looked up from germline, CDR1 is DFQATT and CDR2 is SNEGSKA (reference sequence). The sequenced CDR3 bases are TGCAGTGCTCCCTCCGGGACAGGGCTCGAAAAA. It codes for CSAPSGTGLEK. The CDR3 as a whole reads CSAPSGTGLEKLFF.

This clone came up many times. The read falls 3 residues short of the CDR3 end, and the missing part is taken from the germline J gene. The V gene is TRBV20-1, the J gene TRBJ2-7; tentatively, D is TRBD1 (5 bases). The CDR3 runs to 12 residues. V gave up 0 bases and J gave up 2 bases, with 5 bases separating them. CDR1 is DFQATT and CDR2 is SNEGSKA in the germline V gene (reference sequence). This chain's CDR3 is CSAREDTYEQYF. CDR3 DNA, as far as it was read: TGCAGTGCTAGAGAGGACACCTACGAG.

This clone was seen at least ten times. The read ends 3 residues shy of where the CDR3 ends; the end is completed using the germline J gene. V gene TRBV6-1 combines with J gene TRBJ1-2; no reliable D call. The CDR3 loop spans 13 amino acids. Trimming removed 3 bases from V and 4 bases from J, with 9 bases in between. Germline CDR1 is MNHNS and CDR2 is SASEGT. The CDR3 sequence is CASSENGGYGYTF. The CDR3 bases that were read are TGTGCCAGCAGTGAGAACGGCGGCTATGGC.

Ten or more counts support this clone. The observed sequence ends 3 residues before the CDR3 terminus, with the missing tail filled in from the germline J gene. This chain connects TRBV12-3 or TRBV12-4 to TRBJ1-1; 7 positions agree with TRBD1. V shed 6 bases and J 4 bases; nucleotides not matched to a gene: 8. The CDR3 is 14 amino acids. This chain's CDR3 is CASRSGTVPTEAFF. CDR3 DNA (partial): TGTGCCAGCAGGAGCGGGACAGTCCCCACTGAA.

This clone has at least ten counts. The read comes to an end 3 residues before the CDR3 does, leaving the germline J gene to fill in the end. This sequence joins TRBV20-1 and TRBJ2-4, with 8 bases that match TRBD1. The germline gives CDR1 DFQATT, CDR2 SNEGSKA (reference sequence). CDR3 size: 16 residues. Trimming removed 5 bases from V and 0 bases from J; junction bases left unmatched: 9. The DNA read from the CDR3 is TGCAGTGCTGGGCGATCTGACAGGGGAGCCAAAAACATT. Translating it yields CSAGRSDRGAKNI. The entire CDR3 is CSAGRSDRGAKNIQYF.

There are many counts of this clone. The read gets to within 3 residues of the CDR3 end, and the germline J gene fills in the rest. This rearrangement joins TRBV19 to TRBJ1-2, with TRBD1 matching over 7 bases. The CDR3 length is 15 residues. Germline V lookup: CDR1 LNHDA, CDR2 SQIVND (reference sequence). CDR3 bases read: TGTGCCAGTAGTACAAGACGACAGGGAATAGGCGTC. Translated, it gives CASSTRRQGIGV. The full CDR3 reads CASSTRRQGIGVYTF.

The sample holds many counts of this clone. Incomplete CDR3 DNA: TGCAGCCTCCTAGGGGGCGGGAAGACC. Translation: CSLLGGGKT. The full CDR3 sequence reads CSLLGGGKTQYF. V usage is TRBV20-1 and J usage is TRBJ2-5, with a possible D match to TRBD1 (7 bases). The sequence runs out 3 residues before the end of the CDR3; the remainder is reconstructed from the germline J gene. The CDR3 spans 12 residues. Germline-derived CDR1 and CDR2 are DFQATT and SNEGSKA (reference sequence).

At least ten counts were recorded for this clone. The CDR3 extends 3 residues past the end of the read, so its final part is completed from the germline J gene. The V call is TRBV20-1, the J call TRBJ1-2; TRBD1 matches at 9 bases. V was pared by 1 base and J by 2 bases, with 2 bases of the junction left unmatched. This CDR3 contains 14 residues. The germline gives CDR1 DFQATT, CDR2 SNEGSKA (reference sequence). This chain's CDR3 is CSARGDRANYGYTF. Partial CDR3 DNA: TGCAGTGCTAGAGGGGACAGGGCGAACTATGGC.

This clone was seen at least ten times. The observed sequence ends 3 residues before the CDR3 terminus, with the missing tail filled in from the germline J gene. V usage is TRBV20-1 and J usage is TRBJ2-3; 8 bases are shared with TRBD2. The CDR3 loop spans 14 amino acids. Germline lookup yields CDR1 DFQATT and CDR2 SNEGSKA (reference sequence). J gave up 5 bases and V 5 bases, and 9 bases lay outside the gene matches. The sequenced CDR3 bases are TGCAGTGCTGTAAGCGGGAGTGAATTAGATACG. Protein: CSAVSGSELDT. The full CDR3 protein reads CSAVSGSELDTQYF.

Many counts were recorded for this clone. The missing CDR3 end, 3 residues past where the read stops, is filled in from the germline J gene. The chain couples TRBV5-1 to TRBJ1-1; 7 positions match TRBD1. The ends lost 5 bases at V and 2 bases at J; junction bases unmatched: 18. Per the germline V gene, CDR1 is SGHRS and CDR2 is YFSETQ. The CDR3 is 18 residues long. Here the CDR3 reads CASRQGTAYPLINTEAFF. The CDR3 DNA, read in part, is TGCGCCAGCAGGCAGGGGACAGCCTACCCATTAATCAACACTGAA.

This clone was counted ten times or more. The sequence runs out 3 residues before the end of the CDR3; the remainder is reconstructed from the germline J gene. The chain joins TRBV20-1 to TRBJ2-1, with D perhaps TRBD2 (6 bases). Germline-derived CDR1 and CDR2 are DFQATT and SNEGSKA (reference sequence). The V gene lost 3 bases and the J gene lost 0 bases, with 15 bases spanning the gap. The CDR3 length is 16 residues. CDR3 in amino acids: CSASPGTPSSYNEQFF. CDR3 DNA (partial): TGCAGTGCTAGCCCAGGGACTCCCAGCTCCTACAATGAG.

This clone was seen many times. The CDR3 end lies 3 residues beyond the end of the read and is filled in from the germline J gene. V is TRBV5-1 and J is TRBJ1-3; no definite D call. Germline CDR1 and CDR2: SGHRS and YFSETQ. Trimming pared 2 bases from V and 0 bases from J, leaving 6 bases between. The CDR3 contains 14 residues. The part of the CDR3 DNA that was read is TGCGCCAGCAGCTTTGACATCTCTGGAAACACC. It is translated as CASSFDISGNT. The CDR3 in full is CASSFDISGNTIYF.

This clone was found many times. The CDR3 end lies 3 residues beyond the end of the read and is filled in from the germline J gene. This chain joins TRBV7-9 and TRBJ2-1, with D uncertain. The CDR3 is 15 amino acids. Germline V CDR1 and CDR2: SEHNR, FQNEAQ (reference sequence). Trimming left V 2 bases short and J 5 bases short, with 13 bases between. The sequenced CDR3 bases are TGTGCCAGCAGCTTACGCGACTGGCAAGACAATGAG. Its translation: CASSLRDWQDNE. The CDR3 as a whole reads CASSLRDWQDNEQFF. Looking up the rest from reference TRBV7-9 and TRBJ2-1 gives the full variable domain: DTGVSQNPRHKITKRGQNVTFRCDPISEHNRLYWYRQTLGQGPEFLTYFQNEAQLEKSRLLSDRFSAERPKGSFSTLEIQRTEQGDSAMYLCASSLRDWQDNEQFFGPGTRLTVL.

As to this clone: From the germline J gene comes the end of the CDR3, since the read stops 3 residues before it. The chain joins TRBV7-9 to TRBJ1-1; D is uncertain. The length of the CDR3 is 15 residues. Germline CDR1 and CDR2: SEHNR and FQNEAQ (reference sequence). V dropped 5 bases and J dropped 5 bases, with 18 bases sitting between them. The sequenced part of the CDR3 DNA is TGTGCCAGCAGCGCAGGACTCCATTCCGGGACTGAA. Protein: CASSAGLHSGTE. The entire CDR3 is CASSAGLHSGTEAFF.

This clone was recorded many times. The read is 3 residues too short to cover the CDR3 end, so that end is filled in from the germline J gene. This chain links TRBV18 with TRBJ2-7; TRBD1 agrees at 9 bases. This CDR3 is 15 amino acids long. Germline V gives CDR1 KGHSH, CDR2 LQKENI. Trimming cost V 6 bases and J 4 bases; bases outside gene matches: 10. Incomplete CDR3 DNA: TGTGCCAGCTCCCCCGGGACAGGGTCTGGGTACGAG. Translation gives CASSPGTGSGYE. The whole CDR3 reads CASSPGTGSGYEQYF.

This clone was seen at least ten times. The read is 3 residues too short to cover the CDR3 end, so that end is filled in from the germline J gene. This chain joins TRBV7-7 and TRBJ2-2; 8 bases match TRBD1. The V segment lost 1 base and the J segment 5 bases; nucleotides outside the gene matches: 3. This CDR3 comprises 15 residues. From germline, CDR1 is SSHAT and CDR2 FNYEAQ (reference sequence). The CDR3 DNA, read in part, is TGTGCCAGCAGCTTAGGGACAGGGAGGACCGGGGAG. Translating it yields CASSLGTGRTGE. The whole CDR3 protein is CASSLGTGRTGELFF. The whole variable domain, filled in from reference TRBV7-7 and TRBJ2-2, reads GAGVSQSPRYKVTKRGQDVTLRCDPISSHATLYWYQQALGQGPEFLTYFNYEAQPDKSGLPSDRFSAERPEGSISTLTIQRTEQRDSAMYRCASSLGTGRTGELFFGEGSRLTVL.

Many counts were recorded for this clone. The read terminates 3 residues ahead of where the CDR3 ends, so the germline J gene completes it. The chain recombines TRBV18 with TRBJ2-2; TRBD2 matches 10 bases. The CDR3 contains 16 residues. With V trimmed by 4 bases and J by 1 base, 3 bases remained unmatched. Germline CDR1 is KGHSH and CDR2 is LQKENI. The CDR3 DNA, read in part, is TGTGCCAGCTCACTAACTAGCGGGAAGAACACCGGGGAG. Its protein is CASSLTSGKNTGE. The full CDR3 sequence reads CASSLTSGKNTGELFF. Based on the CDR3 plus reference TRBV18 and TRBJ2-2, the full variable domain is NAGVMQNPRHLVRRRGQEARLRCSPMKGHSHVYWYRQLPEEGLKFMVYLQKENIIDESGMPKERFSAEFPKEGPSILRIQQVVRGDSAAYFCASSLTSGKNTGELFFGEGSRLTVL.

This clone was detected many times. With the read ending 3 residues before the CDR3 end, the germline J gene is used to fill in that end. The chain has TRBV19 and TRBJ2-5; 14 bases line up with TRBD2. The V and J ends lost 1 base and 2 bases, in that order; junction bases with no gene match: 6. The CDR3 sequence is 18 residues long. Germline lookup yields CDR1 LNHDA and CDR2 SQIVND (reference sequence). CDR3 DNA (partial): TGTGCCAGTAGTATAGTGGGGACTAGCGGGAGTTCACAAGAGACC. This codes for CASSIVGTSGSSQET. The full-length CDR3 reads as CASSIVGTSGSSQETQYF.

This clone has ten or more counts. The CDR3 loop is CASSPRDRIYNEQFF. The DNA read from the CDR3 is TGTGCCAGCAGCCCCCGGGACAGGATATACAATGAG. This chain uses TRBV6-2 or TRBV6-3 with TRBJ2-1; 8 nucleotides match TRBD1. The read gets to within 3 residues of the CDR3 end, and the germline J gene fills in the rest. Germline lookup yields CDR1 MNHEY and CDR2 SVGEGT. The CDR3 covers 15 residues. The trim removed 6 bases at V and 4 bases at J, leaving 8 bases unmatched.

This clone occurred many times. Read coverage stops 3 residues before the CDR3 terminus; the germline J gene supplies the remainder. The gene calls are TRBV5-6 and TRBJ2-1; 8 bases agree with TRBD2. This CDR3 is built from 13 residues. Trimming at V came to 4 bases and at J to 9 bases, leaving 6 bases not matched to a gene. Germline lookup yields CDR1 SGHDT and CDR2 YYEEEE. This CDR3 is CASSAPGLGEQFF. The DNA read from the CDR3 is TGTGCCAGCAGCGCCCCGGGACTAGGTGAG.

This clone occurred many times. The CDR3 end falls 3 residues outside the read, so it is completed with the germline J gene. V and J are TRBV18 and TRBJ1-5, with 7 bases aligning to TRBD1. The CDR3 is made up of 16 amino acids. Germline V gene sequence: CDR1 KGHSH, CDR2 LQKENI. Losses at the gene ends were 1 base for V and 1 base for J; bases not matched to a gene: 4. CDR3 protein: CASSPRQGHSNQPQHF. Incomplete CDR3 DNA: TGTGCCAGCTCACCACGACAGGGTCACAGCAATCAGCCC.

This clone was seen repeatedly, ten times or more. The read ends 3 residues before the CDR3 terminus; that terminus is restored from the germline J gene. This chain links TRBV19 with TRBJ1-5, with a possible D match to TRBD1 (5 bases). Germline CDR1 is LNHDA and CDR2 is SQIVND (reference sequence). The CDR3 covers 15 residues. V was cut by 2 bases and J by 4 bases, with 12 bases left in between. The sequenced part of the CDR3 DNA is TGTGCCAGTAGTATAAGGGGAATTGAGAATCAGCCC. Its translation: CASSIRGIENQP. The CDR3 in full is CASSIRGIENQPQHF.